This T cell receptor beta chain was retrieved from a study of blood T cell repertoires in COVID-19. Study context: The origin of the acute and convalescent COVID-19 samples was the United States, Italy and Spain. T cells, B-cell-depleted T cells, or PBMCs provided the cDNA or gDNA that served as material.

Original methodology: The authors estimated nucleated cell counts from reference gene primer amplification. Data came from immunoSEQ multiplex PCR; TCRdb stores just in-frame clones and leaves some out. Clone size and V and J calls were adopted from that table, with D and trimming inferred from the DNA. The sample contains 200,000 to 250,000 clones, 80% to 90% of which appear only once. The CDR3 runs 15 residues. Trimming cost V 1 base and J 2 bases; bases outside gene matches: 4. Germline assignment: CDR1 SGHVS and CDR2 FNYEAQ. This sequence joins TRBV7-6 and TRBJ1-1, with 7 positions matching TRBD1. Sequenced material: peripheral blood. The sequence derives from a man in his forties or fifties with acute or convalescent COVID-19. CDR3 region: CASSLEGQFNTEAFF. The CDR3 nucleotides read TGTGCCAGCAGCTTAGAGGGACAGTTCAACACTGAAGCTTTCTTT.